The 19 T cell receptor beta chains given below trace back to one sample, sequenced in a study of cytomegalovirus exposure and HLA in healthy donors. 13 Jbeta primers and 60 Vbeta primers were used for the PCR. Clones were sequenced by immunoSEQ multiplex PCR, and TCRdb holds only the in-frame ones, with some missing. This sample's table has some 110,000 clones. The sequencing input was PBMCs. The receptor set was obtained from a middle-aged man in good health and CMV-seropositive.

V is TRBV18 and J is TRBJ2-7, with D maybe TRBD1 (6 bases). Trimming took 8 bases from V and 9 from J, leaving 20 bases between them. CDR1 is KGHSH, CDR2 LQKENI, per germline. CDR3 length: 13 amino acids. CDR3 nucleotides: TGTGCCAGCACAAACAGGGAGATACGAGGGCAGTACTTC. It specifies CASTNREIRGQYF.

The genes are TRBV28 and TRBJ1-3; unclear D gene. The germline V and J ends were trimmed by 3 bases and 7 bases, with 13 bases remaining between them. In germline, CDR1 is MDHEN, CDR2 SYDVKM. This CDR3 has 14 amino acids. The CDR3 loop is CASSFMGGGNTIYF. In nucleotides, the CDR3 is TGTGCCAGCAGTTTCATGGGTGGCGGTAACACCATATATTTT.

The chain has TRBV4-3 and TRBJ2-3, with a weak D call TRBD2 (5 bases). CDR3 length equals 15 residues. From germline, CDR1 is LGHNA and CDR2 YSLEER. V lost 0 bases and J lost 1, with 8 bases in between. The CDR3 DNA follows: TGCGCCAGCAGCCAAGATCTGAGGGGCACAGATACGCAGTATTTT. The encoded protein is CASSQDLRGTDTQYF.

The DNA for the CDR3 is TGTGCCAGCAGGTTTAGCGGGGAGAGCTCCTACGAGCAGTACTTC. Its protein is CASRFSGESSYEQYF. V usage is TRBV6-5 and J usage is TRBJ2-7, with 8 bases identical to TRBD2. This CDR3 is built from 15 residues. Germline CDR1 is MNHEY and CDR2 is SVGAGI. J was trimmed by 0 bases and V by 6 bases; bases with no gene match: 7.

The CDR3 here is CASSNRNQETQYF. The CDR3 region has the DNA TGTGCCAGCAGCAACAGAAACCAAGAGACCCAGTACTTC. This rearrangement joins TRBV5-6 to TRBJ2-5; no clear D. Germline assignment: CDR1 SGHDT and CDR2 YYEEEE. Trimming took off 4 bases at V and 0 bases at J, with 7 bases between the two ends. This CDR3 is 13 amino acids long.

CDR3 loop: CASSLITGHNTGELFF. The CDR3 DNA is TGTGCCAGCAGTCTTATTACGGGACACAACACCGGGGAGCTGTTTTTT. This sequence joins TRBV27 and TRBJ2-2; D might be TRBD1 (6 bases). The CDR3 runs to 16 residues. Germline lookup yields CDR1 MNHEY and CDR2 SMNVEV (reference sequence). V was trimmed by 5 bases and J by 2 bases, leaving 15 bases between them.

As DNA, the CDR3 is TGTGCCAGCAGTTTATTGGGACAGGGGGTGGGAGGCTACACCTTC. Protein product: CASSLLGQGVGGYTF. The chain combines TRBV28 with TRBJ1-2, with 11 positions matching TRBD1. J was trimmed by 8 bases and V by 1 base; bases with no gene match: 6. The CDR3 totals 15 residues. Germline V gives CDR1 MDHEN, CDR2 SYDVKM.

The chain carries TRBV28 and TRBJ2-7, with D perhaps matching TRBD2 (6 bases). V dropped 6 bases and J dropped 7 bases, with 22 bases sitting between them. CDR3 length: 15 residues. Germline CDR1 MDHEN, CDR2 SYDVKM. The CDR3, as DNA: TGTGCCAGCAGACCCTCTAGCGTCCGATTGGGGGAGCAGTACTTC. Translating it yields CASRPSSVRLGEQYF.

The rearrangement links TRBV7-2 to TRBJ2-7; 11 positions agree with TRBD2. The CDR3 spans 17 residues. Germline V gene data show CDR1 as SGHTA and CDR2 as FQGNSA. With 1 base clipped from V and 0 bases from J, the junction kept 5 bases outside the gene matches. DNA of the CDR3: TGTGCCAGCAGCTTAGTTGCTGGGACTAGCGGCTCCTACGAGCAGTACTTC. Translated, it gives CASSLVAGTSGSYEQYF. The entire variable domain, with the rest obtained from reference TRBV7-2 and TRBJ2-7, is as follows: GAGVSQSPSNKVTEKGKDVELRCDPISGHTALYWYRQSLGQGLEFLIYFQGNSAPDKSGLPSDRFSAERTGGSVSTLTIQRTQQEDSAVYLCASSLVAGTSGSYEQYFGPGTRLTVT.

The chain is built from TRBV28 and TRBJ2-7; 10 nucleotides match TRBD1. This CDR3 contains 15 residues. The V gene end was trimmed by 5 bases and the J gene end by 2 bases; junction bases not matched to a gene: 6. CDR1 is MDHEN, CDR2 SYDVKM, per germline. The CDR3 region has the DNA TGTGCCAGCAGTCCGGGACAGGGGATCCCCTACGAGCAGTACTTC. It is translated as CASSPGQGIPYEQYF. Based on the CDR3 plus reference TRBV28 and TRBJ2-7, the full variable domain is DVKVTQSSRYLVKRTGEKVFLECVQDMDHENMFWYRQDPGLGLRLIYFSYDVKMKEKGDIPEGYSVSREKKERFSLILESASTNQTSMYLCASSPGQGIPYEQYFGPGTRLTVT.

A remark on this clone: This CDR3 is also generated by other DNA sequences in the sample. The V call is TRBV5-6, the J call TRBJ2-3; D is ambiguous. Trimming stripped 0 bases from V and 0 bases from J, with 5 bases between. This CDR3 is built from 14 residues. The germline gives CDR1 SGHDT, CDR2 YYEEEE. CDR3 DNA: TGTGCCAGCAGCTTGGGAGGTAGCACAGATACGCAGTATTTT. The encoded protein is CASSLGGSTDTQYF.

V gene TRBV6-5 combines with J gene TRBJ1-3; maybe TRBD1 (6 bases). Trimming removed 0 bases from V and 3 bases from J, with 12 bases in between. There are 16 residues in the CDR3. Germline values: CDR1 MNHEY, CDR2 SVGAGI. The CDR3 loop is CASSYSGQSVGNTIYF. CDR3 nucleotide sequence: TGTGCCAGCAGTTACTCTGGACAGTCGGTTGGAAACACCATATATTTT.

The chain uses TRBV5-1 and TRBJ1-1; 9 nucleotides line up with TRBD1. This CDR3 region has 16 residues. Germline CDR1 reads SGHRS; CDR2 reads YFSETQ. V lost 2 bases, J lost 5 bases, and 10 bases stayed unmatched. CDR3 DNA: TGCGCCAGCAGCTTTACCGGGACAGGGACTCAAACTGAAGCTTTCTTT. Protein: CASSFTGTGTQTEAFF.

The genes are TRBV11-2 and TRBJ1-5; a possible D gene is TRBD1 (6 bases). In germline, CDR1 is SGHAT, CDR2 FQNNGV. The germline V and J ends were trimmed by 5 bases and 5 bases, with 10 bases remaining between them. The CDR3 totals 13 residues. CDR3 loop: CASSQDRHQPQHF. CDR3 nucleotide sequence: TGTGCCAGCAGCCAAGACAGGCATCAGCCCCAGCATTTT.

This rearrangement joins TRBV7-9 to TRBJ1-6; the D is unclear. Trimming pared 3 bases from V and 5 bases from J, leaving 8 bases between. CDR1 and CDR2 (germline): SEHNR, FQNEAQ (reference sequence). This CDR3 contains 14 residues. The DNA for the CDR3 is TGTGCCAGCAGCTTGGAGTCAGATAATTCACCCCTCCACTTT. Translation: CASSLESDNSPLHF.

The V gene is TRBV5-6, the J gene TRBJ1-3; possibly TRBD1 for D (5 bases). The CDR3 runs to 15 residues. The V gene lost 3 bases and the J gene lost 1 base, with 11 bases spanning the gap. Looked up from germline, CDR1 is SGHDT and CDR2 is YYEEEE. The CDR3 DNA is TGTGCCAGCAGCTCCGAAACAGGATCTGGAAACACCATATATTTT. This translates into CASSSETGSGNTIYF.

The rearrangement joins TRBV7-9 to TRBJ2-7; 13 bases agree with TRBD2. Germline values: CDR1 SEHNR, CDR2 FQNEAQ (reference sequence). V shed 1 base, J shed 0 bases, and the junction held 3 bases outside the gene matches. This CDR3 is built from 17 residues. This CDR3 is CASSLERLAGGSYEQYF. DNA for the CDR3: TGTGCCAGCAGCTTAGAGAGACTAGCGGGAGGCTCCTACGAGCAGTACTTC.

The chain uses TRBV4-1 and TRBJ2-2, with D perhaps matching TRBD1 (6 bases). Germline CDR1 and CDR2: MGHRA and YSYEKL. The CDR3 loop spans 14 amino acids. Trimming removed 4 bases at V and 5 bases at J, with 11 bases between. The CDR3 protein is CASSRQQGTGELFF. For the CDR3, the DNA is TGCGCCAGCAGCCGCCAACAGGGAACCGGGGAGCTGTTTTTT.

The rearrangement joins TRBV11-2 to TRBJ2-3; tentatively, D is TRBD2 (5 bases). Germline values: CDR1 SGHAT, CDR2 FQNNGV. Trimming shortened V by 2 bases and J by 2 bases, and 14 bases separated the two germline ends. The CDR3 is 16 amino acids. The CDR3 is CASSLSVGGHTDTQYF. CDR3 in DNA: TGTGCCAGCAGCTTATCTGTCGGCGGGCACACAGATACGCAGTATTTT.